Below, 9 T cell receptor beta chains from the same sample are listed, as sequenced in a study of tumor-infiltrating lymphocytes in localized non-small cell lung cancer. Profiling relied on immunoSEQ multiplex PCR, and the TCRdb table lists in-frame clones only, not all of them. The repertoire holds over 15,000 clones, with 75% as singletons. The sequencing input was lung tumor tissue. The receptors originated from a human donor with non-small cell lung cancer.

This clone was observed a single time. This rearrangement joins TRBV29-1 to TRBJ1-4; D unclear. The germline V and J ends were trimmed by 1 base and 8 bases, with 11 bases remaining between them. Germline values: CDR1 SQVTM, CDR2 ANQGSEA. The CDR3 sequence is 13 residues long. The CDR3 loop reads CSVEAGPGEKLFF. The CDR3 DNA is TGCAGCGTTGAAGCTGGACCGGGGGAAAAACTGTTTTTT.

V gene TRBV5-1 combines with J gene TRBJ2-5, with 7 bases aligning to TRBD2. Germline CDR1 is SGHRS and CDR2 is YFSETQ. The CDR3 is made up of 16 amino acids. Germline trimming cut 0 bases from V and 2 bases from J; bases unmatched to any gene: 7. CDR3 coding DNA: TGCGCCAGCAGCTTGGCGGGGTCTAGCGGTCAAGAGACCCAGTACTTC. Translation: CASSLAGSSGQETQYF.

The CDR3 sequence is CAWSVGVYEQYF. In DNA form, the CDR3 reads TGTGCCTGGAGTGTTGGAGTCTACGAGCAGTACTTC. The gene calls are TRBV30 and TRBJ2-7; no reliable D call. CDR1 and CDR2 from the germline V gene are GTSNPN and SVGIG (reference sequence). This CDR3 has 12 amino acids. The germline V and J ends were trimmed by 0 bases and 3 bases, with 6 bases remaining between them.

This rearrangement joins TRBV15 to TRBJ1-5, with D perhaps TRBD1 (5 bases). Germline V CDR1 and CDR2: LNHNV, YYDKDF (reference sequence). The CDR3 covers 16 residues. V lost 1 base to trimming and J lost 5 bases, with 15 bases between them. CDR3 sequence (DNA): TGTGCCACCAGCAGAGTAGTGCCCCGGGGGGATCAGCCCCAGCATTTT. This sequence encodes CATSRVVPRGDQPQHF.

The CDR3 nucleotides are TGTGCCAGCGGCAGGGCTGGGGCCAACGTCCTGACTTTC. Its translation is CASGRAGANVLTF. The genes are TRBV27 and TRBJ2-6; possibly TRBD1 for D (5 bases). Trimming removed 8 bases at V and 2 bases at J, with 7 bases between. CDR1 and CDR2 (germline): MNHEY, SMNVEV (reference sequence). The CDR3 is 13 residues long.

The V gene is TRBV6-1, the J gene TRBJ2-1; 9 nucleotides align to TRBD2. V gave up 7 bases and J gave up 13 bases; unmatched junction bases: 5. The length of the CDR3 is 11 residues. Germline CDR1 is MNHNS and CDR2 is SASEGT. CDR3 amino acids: CASNLAGTQFF. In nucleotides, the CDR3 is TGTGCCAGCAACCTAGCGGGAACCCAGTTCTTC.

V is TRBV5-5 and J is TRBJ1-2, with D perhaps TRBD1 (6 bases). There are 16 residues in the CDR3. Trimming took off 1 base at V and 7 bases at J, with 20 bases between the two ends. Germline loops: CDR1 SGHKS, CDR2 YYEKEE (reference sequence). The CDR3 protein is CASSLWGAGSVSGYTF. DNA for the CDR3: TGTGCCAGCAGCTTGTGGGGGGCAGGGAGTGTGAGTGGCTACACCTTC.

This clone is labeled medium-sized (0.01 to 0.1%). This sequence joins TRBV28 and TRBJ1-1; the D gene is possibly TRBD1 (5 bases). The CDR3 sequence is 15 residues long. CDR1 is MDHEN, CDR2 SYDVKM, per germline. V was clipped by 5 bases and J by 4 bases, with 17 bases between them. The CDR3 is CASSPTLGAGTEAFF. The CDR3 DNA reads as TGTGCCAGCAGTCCCACTCTTGGGGCGGGCACTGAAGCTTTCTTT.

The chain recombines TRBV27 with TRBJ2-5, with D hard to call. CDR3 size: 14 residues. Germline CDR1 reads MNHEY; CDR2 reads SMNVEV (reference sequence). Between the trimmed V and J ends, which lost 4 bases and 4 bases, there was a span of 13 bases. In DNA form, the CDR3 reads TGTGCCAGCAGTTCCCCTGGGCCCGGAGAGACCCAGTACTTC. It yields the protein CASSSPGPGETQYF.